What follows are 16 T cell receptor beta chains derived from one specimen sequenced in a study of OX40 agonist ivuxolimab in advanced cancers. Sequenced by immunoSEQ multiplex PCR; TCRdb stores in-frame clones only, minus some. Of fewer than 75,000 clones in the sample, 87% are singletons; the top ten hold 2.8%. This sample comprised CD4+ or CD8+ T cells sorted from blood, obtained in a trial of the OX40 agonist ivuxolimab. These receptors originate from an adult with an advanced solid tumor such as melanoma, head and neck, liver or kidney cancer.

This clone came up once. The rearrangement joins TRBV7-2 to TRBJ1-4, with D possibly matching TRBD1 (6 bases). This CDR3 is built from 15 residues. CDR1 and CDR2 from the germline V gene are SGHTA and FQGNSA. V was shortened by 1 base and J by 8 bases, with 14 bases between the two germline ends. Written as DNA, the CDR3 is TGTGCCAGCAGCTTAGGTGGCAGGGGCTACGAAAAACTGTTTTTT. Its protein is CASSLGGRGYEKLFF.

The gene calls are TRBV6-1 and TRBJ2-1; D call uncertain. V was trimmed by 3 bases and J by 0 bases, leaving 6 bases between them. Germline V lookup: CDR1 MNHNS, CDR2 SASEGT. This CDR3 comprises 14 residues. The CDR3, as DNA: TGTGCCAGCAGTGATTCGGGCTCCTACAATGAGCAGTTCTTC. Translated: CASSDSGSYNEQFF.

The genes are TRBV5-1 and TRBJ2-2; 8 nucleotides match TRBD1. Germline values: CDR1 SGHRS, CDR2 YFSETQ. The CDR3 is made up of 13 amino acids. Losses at the gene ends were 7 bases for V and 10 bases for J; bases not matched to a gene: 9. CDR3 amino acids: CASGGQGRLELFF. CDR3 sequence (DNA): TGCGCCAGCGGAGGACAGGGCCGGTTGGAGCTGTTTTTT.

The chain has TRBV11-2 and TRBJ2-7; 13 bases match TRBD2. This CDR3 spans 16 amino acids. V shed 2 bases and J 2 bases; nucleotides not matched to a gene: 3. The germline V gene encodes CDR1 SGHAT and CDR2 FQNNGV. CDR3 nucleotide sequence: TGTGCCAGCAGCTTATCACTAGCGGGAGGGACCTACGAGCAGTACTTC. Translation: CASSLSLAGGTYEQYF.

V and J are TRBV19 and TRBJ2-5; TRBD1 matches 10 bases. The J call is doubtful: the DNA matches TRBJ2-7 better. This CDR3 region has 17 residues. Germline CDR1 is LNHDA and CDR2 is SQIVND (reference sequence). CDR3 region: CASSGTGDGLPRYEQYF. The CDR3 region has the DNA TGTGCCAGTAGCGGGACAGGGGACGGTCTTCCCCGATACGAGCAGTACTTC.

V and J are TRBV15 and TRBJ1-5, with D unresolved. Per the germline V gene, CDR1 is LNHNV and CDR2 is YYDKDF (reference sequence). The CDR3 covers 16 residues. V was trimmed by 2 bases and J by 3 bases, leaving 14 bases between them. CDR3 sequence reads: CATSRRYGAPNQPQHF. The CDR3 DNA follows: TGTGCCACCAGCAGAAGGTACGGAGCCCCCAATCAGCCCCAGCATTTT.

The chain recombines TRBV25-1 with TRBJ1-3; a weak D match, TRBD1 (5 bases). The CDR3 is made up of 16 amino acids. V was cut by 3 bases and J by 4 bases, with 16 bases left in between. CDR1 and CDR2 (germline): MGHDK, SYGVNS. In DNA, the CDR3 is TGTGCCAGCAGTGAGAGGGGCTCGCTATCGGGAAACACCATATATTTT. Residues: CASSERGSLSGNTIYF.

This chain uses TRBV29-1 with TRBJ1-1, with TRBD1 matching over 8 bases. The CDR3 length is 12 residues. Germline V gives CDR1 SQVTM, CDR2 ANQGSEA. V was pared by 7 bases and J by 5 bases, with 6 bases of the junction left unmatched. CDR3: CSGRGQVTEAFF. Here the CDR3 DNA reads TGCAGCGGCAGGGGGCAGGTTACTGAAGCTTTCTTT.

This rearrangement joins TRBV10-1 to TRBJ2-7, with 13 bases identical to TRBD2. Germline assignment: CDR1 WNHNN and CDR2 SYGVQD (reference sequence). V lost 5 bases to trimming and J lost 7 bases; unmatched junction nucleotides: 14. The CDR3 is made up of 17 amino acids. CDR3 sequence reads: CASSKQGSGTSGKEQYF. CDR3 nucleotides: TGCGCCAGCAGTAAACAGGGATCCGGGACTAGCGGGAAAGAGCAGTACTTC.

This chain connects TRBV7-2 to TRBJ2-7, with 12 bases identical to TRBD2. Looked up from germline, CDR1 is SGHTA and CDR2 is FQGNSA. This CDR3 has 17 residues. Trimming at V came to 1 base and at J to 5 bases, leaving 9 bases not matched to a gene. CDR3 protein: CASSLVGLAGGAHEQYF. The CDR3 nucleotides are TGTGCCAGCAGCTTAGTCGGTCTAGCGGGAGGGGCTCACGAGCAGTACTTC.

This clone appeared a single time. V and J are TRBV4-3 and TRBJ1-2; 7 bases agree with TRBD1. From germline, CDR1 is LGHNA and CDR2 YSLEER. This CDR3 has 15 amino acids. Unmatched junction bases numbered 10, after V lost 5 bases and J lost 4 bases. CDR3 nucleotide sequence: TGCGCCAGCAGCGATACCGGGACAGCTTCCTATGGCTACACCTTC. Encoded protein: CASSDTGTASYGYTF.

The gene calls are TRBV29-1 and TRBJ2-1; TRBD1 matches 8 bases. The CDR3 has 14 amino acids. Germline V gene lookup returns CDR1 SQVTM and CDR2 ANQGSEA. After removal of 7 bases from V and 3 bases from J, the junction contained 8 bases not matched to a gene. CDR3 sequence reads: CSASWGTGYNEQFF. The CDR3 nucleotides read TGCAGCGCCAGTTGGGGGACAGGCTACAATGAGCAGTTCTTC.

The rearrangement links TRBV19 to TRBJ2-2; a possible D gene is TRBD2 (5 bases). Germline values: CDR1 LNHDA, CDR2 SQIVND (reference sequence). The ends were cut back, 6 bases at V and 8 bases at J, with 19 bases in the middle. This CDR3 is built from 15 residues. CDR3 amino acids: CASSPQPGIGGELFF. CDR3 DNA: TGTGCCAGTAGCCCACAACCCGGGATCGGGGGGGAGCTGTTTTTT.

J is TRBJ2-4 and V is TRBV14; a weak D match, TRBD2 (6 bases). Germline CDR1 and CDR2: SGHDN and FVKESK. The V end was cut by 1 base, the J end by 1 base, with 11 bases between. The length of the CDR3 is 16 residues. CDR3 DNA sequence: TGTGCCAGCAGCCAAGGAACTAGCTTCGCCAAAAACATTCAGTACTTC. This codes for CASSQGTSFAKNIQYF.

This clone was recorded once. V usage is TRBV2 and J usage is TRBJ2-7; D perhaps matches TRBD1 (6 bases). There are 15 residues in the CDR3. Germline V gene data show CDR1 as SNHLY and CDR2 as FYNNEI. V lost 3 bases and J lost 6, with 18 bases in between. CDR3 nucleotides: TGTGCCAGCAGTGATGAGGACAGAATACCTATCGAGCAGTACTTC. This translates into CASSDEDRIPIEQYF.

The chain employs TRBV29-1 and TRBJ2-5; 7 nucleotides agree with TRBD2. Germline V gene data show CDR1 as SQVTM and CDR2 as ANQGSEA. The trim removed 4 bases at V and 4 bases at J, leaving 9 bases unmatched. CDR3 length: 14 amino acids. DNA of the CDR3: TGCAGCGTTGGCATCGGGGGAGGGGCAGAGACCCAGTACTTC. Amino acids: CSVGIGGGAETQYF.